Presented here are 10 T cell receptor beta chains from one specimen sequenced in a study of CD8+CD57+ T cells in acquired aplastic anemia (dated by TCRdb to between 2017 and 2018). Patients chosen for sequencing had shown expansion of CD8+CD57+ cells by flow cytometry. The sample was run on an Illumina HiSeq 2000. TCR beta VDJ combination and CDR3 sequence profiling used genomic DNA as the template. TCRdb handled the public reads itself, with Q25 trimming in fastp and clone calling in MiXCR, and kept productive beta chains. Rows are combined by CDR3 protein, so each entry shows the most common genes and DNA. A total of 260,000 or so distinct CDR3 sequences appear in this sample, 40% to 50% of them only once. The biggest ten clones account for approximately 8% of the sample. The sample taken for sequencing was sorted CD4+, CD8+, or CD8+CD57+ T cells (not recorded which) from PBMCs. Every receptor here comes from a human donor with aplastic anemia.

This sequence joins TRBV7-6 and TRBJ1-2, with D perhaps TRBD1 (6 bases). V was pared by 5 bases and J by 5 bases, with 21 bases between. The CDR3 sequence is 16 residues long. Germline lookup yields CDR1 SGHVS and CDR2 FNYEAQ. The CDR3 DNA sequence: TGTGCCAGCAGCCCTCCACGGGGGGCCGATTGGTATGGCTACACCTTC. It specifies CASSPPRGADWYGYTF.

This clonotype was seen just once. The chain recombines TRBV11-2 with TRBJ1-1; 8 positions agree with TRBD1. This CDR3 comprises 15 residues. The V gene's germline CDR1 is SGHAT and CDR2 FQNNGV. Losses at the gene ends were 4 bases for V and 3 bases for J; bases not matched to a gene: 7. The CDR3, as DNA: TGTGCCAGCAGCTACGGACAGGGCGGGGACACTGAAGCTTTCTTT. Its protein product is CASSYGQGGDTEAFF.

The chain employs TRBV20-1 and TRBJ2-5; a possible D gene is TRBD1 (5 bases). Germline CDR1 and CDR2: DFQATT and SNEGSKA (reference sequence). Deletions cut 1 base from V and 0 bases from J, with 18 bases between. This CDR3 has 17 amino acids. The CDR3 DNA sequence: TGCAGTGCTAGAGTTGAATGGTGGGGCTTGTACCAAGAGACCCAGTACTTC. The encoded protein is CSARVEWWGLYQETQYF.

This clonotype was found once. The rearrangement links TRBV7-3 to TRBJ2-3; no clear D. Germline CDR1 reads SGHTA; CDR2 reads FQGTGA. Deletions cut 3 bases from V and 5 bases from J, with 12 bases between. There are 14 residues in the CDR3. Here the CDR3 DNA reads TGTGCCAGCAGCTTGGATATCTCAAGAGATACGCAGTATTTT. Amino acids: CASSLDISRDTQYF.

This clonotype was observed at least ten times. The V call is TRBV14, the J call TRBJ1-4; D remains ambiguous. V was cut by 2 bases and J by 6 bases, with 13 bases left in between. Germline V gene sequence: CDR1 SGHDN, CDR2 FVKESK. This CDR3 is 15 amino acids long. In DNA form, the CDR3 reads TGTGCCAGCAGCCAATACCGGGAGGATGATGAAAAACTGTTTTTT. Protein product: CASSQYREDDEKLFF.

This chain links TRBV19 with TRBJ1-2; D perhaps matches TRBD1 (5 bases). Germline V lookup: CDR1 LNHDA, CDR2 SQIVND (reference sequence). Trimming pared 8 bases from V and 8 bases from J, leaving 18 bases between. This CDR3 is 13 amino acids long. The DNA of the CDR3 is TGTGCCAGTTCGGCCCCCGGGGCAGGAGGCTACACCTTC. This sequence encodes CASSAPGAGGYTF. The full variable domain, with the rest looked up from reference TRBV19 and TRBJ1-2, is DGGITQSPKYLFRKEGQNVTLSCEQNLNHDAMYWYRQDPGQGLRLIYYSQIVNDFQKGDIAEGYSVSREKKESFPLTVTSAQKNPTAFYLCASSAPGAGGYTFGSGTRLTVV.

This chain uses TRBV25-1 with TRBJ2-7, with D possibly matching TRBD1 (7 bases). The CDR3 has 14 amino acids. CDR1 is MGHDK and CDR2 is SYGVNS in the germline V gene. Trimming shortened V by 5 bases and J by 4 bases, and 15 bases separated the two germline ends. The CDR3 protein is CASSPSRGRYEQYF. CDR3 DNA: TGTGCCAGCAGTCCCAGCAGGGGGAGGTACGAGCAGTACTTC.

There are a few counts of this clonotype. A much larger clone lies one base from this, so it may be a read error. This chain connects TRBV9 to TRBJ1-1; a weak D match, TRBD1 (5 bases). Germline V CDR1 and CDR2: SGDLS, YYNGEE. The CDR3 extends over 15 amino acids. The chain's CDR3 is CASSVRLEGNAEAFF. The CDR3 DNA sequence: TGTGCCAGCAGCGTCAGGTTGGAGGGGAACGCTGAAGCTTTCTTT.

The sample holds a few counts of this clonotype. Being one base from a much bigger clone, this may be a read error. In nucleotides, the CDR3 is TGTGCCAGCAGCTCCGGACAGGGACCCTGCGAGCAGTACTTC. Its protein product is CASSSGQGPCEQYF. This chain joins TRBV7-9 and TRBJ2-7; 8 bases map to TRBD1. The CDR3 contains 14 residues. Germline CDR1 reads SEHNR; CDR2 reads FQNEAQ (reference sequence). The V and J ends lost 4 bases and 6 bases, in that order; junction bases with no gene match: 8.

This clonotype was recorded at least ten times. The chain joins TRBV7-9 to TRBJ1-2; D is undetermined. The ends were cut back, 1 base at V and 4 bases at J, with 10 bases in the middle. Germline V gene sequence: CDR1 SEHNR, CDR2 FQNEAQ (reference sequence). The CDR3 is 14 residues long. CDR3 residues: CASSLVGSPYGYTF. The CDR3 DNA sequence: TGTGCCAGCAGCTTAGTGGGGTCCCCCTATGGCTACACCTTC.